This T cell receptor beta chain originates from a study of identifying expanded T cells in peripheral blood. Broader study findings: Variance in clone template counts between approximately 2-week samples significantly increased with total template count across all healthy donors. Roughly 1.2 clones differed between technical replicates, versus roughly 17 and 20 over time.

Trimming left V 5 bases short and J 9 bases short, with 17 bases between. The CDR3 totals 14 residues. Germline V lookup: CDR1 MNHNY, CDR2 SVGAGI (reference sequence). Concerning this clone: Its specificity is unknown.

Collection occurred without any documented infections or immune events in donors. TCRdb keeps only in-frame clones here, not all; method: immunoSEQ multiplex PCR. The profile shows some 96,000 clones, approximately 88% of them singletons. The receptor's source is a person aged 18 to 69 in good health. Sequenced input: blood. This chain connects TRBV6-6 to TRBJ2-1, with D uncertain. CDR3 coding DNA: TGTGCCAGCAGTCCCCGTGGAAGCGAGAGTGAGCAGTTCTTC. Its protein is CASSPRGSESEQFF.